Sequencing of this T cell receptor (beta chain) was carried out in a study of cytomegalovirus exposure and HLA in healthy donors. Study-wide findings and caveats: Most CMV-associated TCR beta chains appeared HLA-restricted in a later analysis.

Germline V CDR1 and CDR2: SGHVS, FQNEAQ. This CDR3 is 16 amino acids long. The V and J ends lost 5 bases and 6 bases, in that order; junction bases with no gene match: 11. Concerning this clone itself: Its target is unknown.

This PCR relied on a set of 60 Vbeta primers and 13 Jbeta primers. Libraries were prepared by immunoSEQ multiplex PCR; TCRdb keeps only in-frame clonotypes and omits some of them. Seen here are some 55,000 clones, around 83% observed once, and the top ten hold around 1.7%. The receptor was isolated from a man aged 40-50 years in good health and CMV-seronegative. The V call is TRBV7-8, the J call TRBJ2-2, with 8 bases aligning to TRBD2. The sequenced sample consisted of PBMCs. CDR3 sequence: CASSHPVLAASGELFF. CDR3 DNA: TGTGCCAGCAGCCATCCTGTACTAGCGGCTTCCGGGGAGCTGTTTTTT.